The 2 T cell receptor beta chains presented below share a single source sample, sequenced in a study of shared clonotypes between healthy human individuals. The method was immunoSEQ multiplex PCR; TCRdb's version includes in-frame clones alone and lacks a portion of them. The table has roughly 1,100,000 clones, around four fifths seen once. The sequenced sample was memory CD4+ T cells sorted from blood. Subset reported: CD45RA-negative fraction. These receptors originate from a man aged 18 to 35 in good health.

The sample holds a few counts of this clone. The gene calls are TRBV5-1 and TRBJ2-3, with 7 bases fitting TRBD1. Trimming removed 2 bases from V and 4 bases from J; junction bases left unmatched: 7. Germline CDR1 is SGHRS and CDR2 is YFSETQ. The CDR3 covers 15 residues. CDR3 sequence (DNA): TGCGCCAGCAGCTTAACAGGGGAGAGTCCAGATACGCAGTATTTT. Its translation is CASSLTGESPDTQYF. Filled out from reference TRBV5-1 and TRBJ2-3, the complete variable domain reads KAGVTQTPRYLIKTRGQQVTLSCSPISGHRSVSWYQQTPGQGLQFLFEYFSETQRNKGNFPGRFSGRQFSNSRSEMNVSTLELGDSALYLCASSLTGESPDTQYFGPGTRLTVL.

The rearrangement links TRBV18 to TRBJ2-3, with 10 positions matching TRBD2. V shed 3 bases and J 2 bases; nucleotides not matched to a gene: 5. The CDR3 consists of 16 residues. Germline V gene sequence: CDR1 KGHSH, CDR2 LQKENI. CDR3 protein: CASSPLLAGTTDTQYF. In nucleotides, the CDR3 is TGTGCCAGCTCACCCCTACTAGCGGGGACCACAGATACGCAGTATTTT.